Listed below are T cell receptor beta chains from one sample, sequenced in a study of cytomegalovirus exposure and HLA in healthy donors. Data came from immunoSEQ multiplex PCR; TCRdb stores just in-frame clones and leaves some out. The sample shows about 110,000 clones, around 62% of them seen only once. The source material was PBMCs. These receptors were collected from a man aged 25-45 years in good health and CMV-seropositive. The CDR3 runs from the conserved cysteine through the conserved F or W. The D gene is left open where the match is weak. Expanded clones get a size class; other rows say once, few or many, or leave the size out.

CDR3 length,D gene,V gene,J gene,clone size,CDR3 DNA,CDR3 protein
15,TRBD1,TRBV19,TRBJ1-6,few,TGTGCCAGTAGTACGCCGGGACAGGGGTCTACGCCCCTCCACTTT,CASSTPGQGSTPLHF
14,TRBD1,TRBV2,TRBJ2-7,NA,TGTGCCAGTGGAGCACAGGGGGTCTCCTACGAGCAGTACTTC,CASGAQGVSYEQYF
15,NA,TRBV14,TRBJ1-2,NA,TGTGCCAGCAGCCAAGGGGCCACTTTTAACTATGGCTACACCTTC,CASSQGATFNYGYTF
15,NA,TRBV9,TRBJ2-2,NA,TGTGCCAGCAGCGTAGCAGCGGGCCCCACCGGGGAGCTGTTTTTT,CASSVAAGPTGELFF
16,TRBD1,TRBV5-8,TRBJ1-1,once,TGTGCCAGCAGGCCCGCCCCTACAGGGGTCAACACTGAAGCTTTCTTT,CASRPAPTGVNTEAFF
13,NA,TRBV6-1,TRBJ1-2,NA,TGTGCCAGCAGCCGCGGACAAAACTATGGCTACACCTTC,CASSRGQNYGYTF
15,TRBD1,TRBV5-8,TRBJ1-1,NA,TGTGCCAGCAGCTTGCCCGGGACAGCTTTTAGTGAAGCTTTCTTT,CASSLPGTAFSEAFF
15,TRBD1,TRBV5-1,TRBJ2-7,NA,TGCGCCAGCAGCTACTCCGGGACAGAGTCCTACGAGCAGTACTTC,CASSYSGTESYEQYF
14,NA,TRBV5-1,TRBJ1-2,NA,TGCGCCAGCAGCCCGCCAGGTGTTCTCTATGGCTACACCTTC,CASSPPGVLYGYTF
16,TRBD1,TRBV18,TRBJ1-4,NA,TGTGCCAGCTCGTCGGACAGGGGGGGCACTAATGAAAAACTGTTTTTT,CASSSDRGGTNEKLFF
16,TRBD1,TRBV5-8,TRBJ1-3,NA,TGTGCCAGCAGCTCGTGGACAGGACTCTCTGGAAACACCATATATTTT,CASSSWTGLSGNTIYF
15,NA,TRBV7-9,TRBJ1-4,NA,TGTGCCAGCAGTCCAGGGCTTCAACTGGATGAAAAACTGTTTTTT,CASSPGLQLDEKLFF
14,NA,TRBV27,TRBJ1-4,few,TGTGCCAGCAGTTTAACGGGTTACAATGAAAAACTGTTTTTT,CASSLTGYNEKLFF
19,TRBD1,TRBV4-2,TRBJ1-6,NA,TGTGCCAGCAGCCATCGTACGACAGGGTTCCCCTCCTATAATTCACCCCTCCACTTT,CASSHRTTGFPSYNSPLHF
17,NA,TRBV5-8,TRBJ2-3,NA,TGTGCCAGCTCTAAGTCGTGGGCCCACAAGGTGGCAGATACGCAGTATTTT,CASSKSWAHKVADTQYF
14,NA,TRBV6-1,TRBJ1-3,NA,TGTGCCAGCAGCGGGATCGATACTGGAAACACCATATATTTT,CASSGIDTGNTIYF
14,TRBD1,TRBV5-4,TRBJ2-5,few,TGTGCCAGCAGCGGGGGACAGAGCCAAGAGACCCAGTACTTC,CASSGGQSQETQYF
14,TRBD1,TRBV6-5,TRBJ2-7,NA,TGTGCCAGCAGGAGCCGGGACAGATCCTACGAGCAGTACTTC,CASRSRDRSYEQYF
13,NA,TRBV7-2,TRBJ1-3,NA,TGTGCCAGCAGACCTACCCCCGGAAACACCATATATTTT,CASRPTPGNTIYF
16,NA,TRBV27,TRBJ2-7,NA,TGTGCCAGCAGCCATGGGGTAACAGGGATCTCCTACGAGCAGTACTTC,CASSHGVTGISYEQYF
9,NA,TRBV10-3,TRBJ1-6,once,TGTGCTAGTAATTCACCCCTCCACTTT,CASNSPLHF
14,TRBD1,TRBV5-1,TRBJ1-3,few,TGCGCCAGCAGCTTGGGACAGGGGGGAAACACCATATATTTT,CASSLGQGGNTIYF
15,NA,TRBV5-1,TRBJ2-3,NA,TGCGCCAGCAGCTTGGAAGGGGGGGACACAGATACGCAGTATTTT,CASSLEGGDTDTQYF